Detailed here is one T cell receptor beta chain. It has no known antigen specificity. The CDR3 holds 13 amino acids from the cysteine to the phenylalanine. Only the protein is on record. Sequences MGHRA (CDR1) and YSYEKL (CDR2) are obtained from the germline V gene. These data originate in a study of CXCR3-negative and CXCR3-positive naive CD8 T cells (dated by TCRdb to between 2019 and 2020). Turning to the overall study: In total, some 130 million TRB reads were obtained, corresponding to roughly 1.5 +/- 0.3 million reads per library. The diversity and physicochemical repertoire analyses included about a dozen donors pooled from two independent experiments. TRBV-TRBJ cluster analysis included naive subsets from roughly 5 donors and memory cells from 3 donors.

For each CD8+ T cell subset, flow sorting was done in triplicate, and 250,000 to 300,000 cells per subset went directly into RLT lysis buffer. To keep memory contaminants out, a stringent definition of naive CD8+ T cells was applied: CD45RO-CCR7+CD27+CD95-. Standard density gradient centrifugation was used to isolate peripheral blood mononuclear cells from buffy coats. Naive CXCR3-negative and CXCR3-positive CD8+ T cells were flow-sorted using a FACSAria III. Total RNA was extracted from sorted cells with an RNeasy Mini Kit. What the work shows at the level of the full study, not this receptor alone: CXCR3 expression partially decreased after cryopreservation, so most assays used freshly isolated PBMCs. Within the same donor, TRBV-TRBJ usage looked similar between naive CXCR3-negative and CXCR3-positive cells, but memory cells had distinct patterns. Compared with CXCR3-negative naive cells, CXCR3-positive naive cells had TRB CDR3s with higher hydrophobicity (lower Kidera factor 4), lower energy, and higher strength and volume indices. Repertoire diversity was comparably high in both naive subsets but much lower in memory CD8+ T cells. Surface CD5, linked to self-reactivity in mice, was comparable between naive subsets; TCR interaction strength was therefore also inferred from TRB CDR3 physicochemical properties.

The sequencing machine was a NextSeq 550. The Human TCR Profiling Kit (MiLaboratory) was used to prepare UMI-labeled 5' RACE TRB cDNA libraries. The full amount of extracted RNA was used for cDNA synthesis, and the full amount of resulting cDNA was used for PCR amplification. Libraries were prepared in parallel using an identical number of PCR cycles. Per the authors' processing: With a requirement of at least two reads per UMI, MIGEC and MiXCR extracted about 50,000 +/- 10,000 unique UMI-labeled TRB cDNA molecules per library. Each library averaged about 37,000 +/- 9,700 functional in-frame TRB CDR3 nucleotide clonotypes without stop codons. After each sample was downsampled to 5000 UMI-labeled TRB molecules, VDJtools was used to calculate diversity metrics such as normalized Shannon-Wiener and Chao1. VDJtools computed clonotype-size-weighted physicochemical properties of the central five CDR3 residues: interaction energy, strength, volume and Kidera factor 4. Each CDR3 protein sequence appears as one entry after TCRdb reprocessed the reads, and no DNA is included. The V and J calls and clone size come from TCRdb's table, not from the authors' own analysis. This sample's table contains about 89,000 distinct CDR3 sequences. Over 0.4% of the sample lies in the top ten.

This TCR was recovered from a human donor in good health. Some clones in this sample may be carry-over from other donors' samples. This receptor chain uses TRBV4-1 and TRBJ2-5; checking the TCRdb D call of TRBD1 is not possible without DNA. Sequenced sample: naive CXCR3+ CD8+ T cells from blood. The sample's cell subset or site label, in plain terms: CD45RO-CCR7+CD27+CD95- naive CD8+ T cells expressing CXCR3 (TNR3+). The CDR3 loop reads CASSQSGMETQYF.